One and the same sample provided the 31 T cell receptor beta chains below, sequenced in a study of T cell repertoires in cytomegalovirus infection. These receptors lack a known antigen. MiXCR, applied by TCRdb to the reads, yields one record per CDR3 protein. Here the sample spans 640,000 or so distinct CDR3 sequences, 30% to 35% being singletons. The source material was cultured PBMCs, sampled from culture after CMV antigen stimulation. These receptors were collected from a human donor in good health (CMV status not recorded). Some clones in this sample may be carry-over from other donors' samples.

This clonotype appeared a few times. This rearrangement joins TRBV7-2 to TRBJ2-4, with D possibly being TRBD2 (5 bases). The V gene's germline CDR1 is SGHTA and CDR2 FQGNSA. This CDR3 contains 13 residues. The V end lost 6 bases, the J end lost 8 bases, and 14 bases lay between the germline ends. DNA for the CDR3: TGTGCCAGCAGATTGACGGGAAGTGACATTCAGTACTTC. It specifies CASRLTGSDIQYF.

The V and J genes are TRBV7-6 and TRBJ2-7; 9 bases are shared with TRBD2. Trimming at V came to 5 bases and at J to 0 bases, leaving 5 bases not matched to a gene. CDR3 length: 15 residues. CDR1 and CDR2 from the germline V gene are SGHVS and FNYEAQ. CDR3 sequence reads: CASSQLAGLSYEQYF. The DNA for the CDR3 is TGTGCCAGCAGCCAGCTAGCGGGACTCTCCTACGAGCAGTACTTC.

This clonotype was detected a few times. DNA for the CDR3: TGTGCCAGTAGTCCTTTCACAGGGATGGCTGAAGCTTTCTTT. It encodes CASSPFTGMAEAFF. The V gene is TRBV19, the J gene TRBJ1-1; TRBD1 might be the D (6 bases). V dropped 5 bases and J dropped 6 bases, with 16 bases sitting between them. The CDR3 contains 14 residues. Germline loops: CDR1 LNHDA, CDR2 SQIVND (reference sequence).

The chain joins TRBV4-1 to TRBJ2-2; D is unresolved. Germline lookup yields CDR1 MGHRA and CDR2 YSYEKL. Trimming took off 4 bases at V and 7 bases at J, with 13 bases between the two ends. This CDR3 spans 14 amino acids. CDR3 region: CASSLAIVNGELFF. CDR3 in DNA: TGCGCCAGCAGCCTAGCCATAGTGAACGGGGAGCTGTTTTTT.

V and J are TRBV7-2 and TRBJ1-5, with TRBD1 as a possible D gene (5 bases). Germline V gene lookup returns CDR1 SGHTA and CDR2 FQGNSA. The V end lost 5 bases, the J end lost 4 bases, and 18 bases lay between the germline ends. CDR3 length: 16 amino acids. The CDR3 loop is CASSVVVAGLNQPQHF. The DNA of the CDR3 is TGTGCCAGCAGCGTAGTGGTGGCAGGGTTAAATCAGCCCCAGCATTTT.

The V gene is TRBV27, the J gene TRBJ1-4; possibly TRBD1 for D (6 bases). The CDR3 runs to 15 residues. Trimming removed 4 bases at V and 3 bases at J, with 12 bases between. Germline CDR1 is MNHEY and CDR2 is SMNVEV (reference sequence). The CDR3 is CASSWGGHANEKLFF. CDR3 coding DNA: TGTGCCAGCAGTTGGGGGGGACACGCTAATGAAAAACTGTTTTTT. Together with reference TRBV27 and TRBJ1-4, the CDR3 gives the full variable domain: EAQVTQNPRYLITVTGKKLTVTCSQNMNHEYMSWYRQDPGLGLRQIYYSMNVEVTDKGDVPEGYKVSRKEKRNFPLILESPSPNQTSLYFCASSWGGHANEKLFFGSGTQLSVL.

This clonotype was seen a few times. The chain couples TRBV28 to TRBJ1-1; 8 bases match TRBD1. This CDR3 has 13 amino acids. CDR1 is MDHEN and CDR2 is SYDVKM in the germline V gene. Trimming took 4 bases from V and 11 from J; bases not matched to a gene: 9. The CDR3 sequence is CASSSYNRGYAFF. CDR3 nucleotide sequence: TGTGCCAGCAGTTCGTATAACAGGGGGTACGCTTTCTTT.

The rearrangement uses TRBV20-1 and TRBJ1-5; D not certain. CDR3 size: 15 residues. The V and J ends lost 5 bases and 3 bases respectively, with 17 bases between them. Germline assignment: CDR1 DFQATT and CDR2 SNEGSKA (reference sequence). The CDR3 DNA is TGCAGTGCTCGGAAAGGGAGGCAGGTCAATCAGCCCCAGCATTTT. Amino acids: CSARKGRQVNQPQHF.

The chain carries TRBV20-1 and TRBJ1-1; D gene unclear. Germline V lookup: CDR1 DFQATT, CDR2 SNEGSKA (reference sequence). This CDR3 is built from 13 residues. The ends were cut back, 2 bases at V and 6 bases at J, with 13 bases in the middle. CDR3 sequence reads: CSARYLRLAEAFF. The DNA for the CDR3 is TGCAGTGCTAGATACTTGAGGCTCGCTGAAGCTTTCTTT.

This chain uses TRBV15 with TRBJ1-1, with D maybe TRBD1 (5 bases). Trimming left V 0 bases short and J 8 bases short, with 13 bases between. This CDR3 is built from 14 residues. The germline V gene encodes CDR1 LNHNV and CDR2 YYDKDF (reference sequence). This CDR3 reads CATSRDMTQEEAFF. The CDR3 bases are TGTGCCACCAGCAGAGATATGACACAGGAGGAAGCTTTCTTT.

CDR3 DNA: TGTGCCAGCAGCTTTAACAGGGGGATCGAGCAGTACTTC. Residues: CASSFNRGIEQYF. The chain recombines TRBV11-2 with TRBJ2-7; 8 bases match TRBD1. Germline V gene sequence: CDR1 SGHAT, CDR2 FQNNGV. The CDR3 sequence is 13 residues long. V lost 3 bases to trimming and J lost 6 bases; unmatched junction nucleotides: 4.

As concerns this clonotype: This sequence may be a read error, since a much larger clone differs from it by one base. The chain uses TRBV7-2 and TRBJ2-3; TRBD1 might be the D (5 bases). CDR1 and CDR2 from the germline V gene are SGHTA and FQGNSA. The CDR3 sequence is 14 residues long. The CDR3 spells CASSSRIPTGTQYF. CDR3 nucleotide sequence: TGTGCCAGCAGCTCGCGGATACCCACAGGTACGCAGTATTTT.

This chain joins TRBV27 and TRBJ1-1; TRBD1 might be the D (5 bases). Germline values: CDR1 MNHEY, CDR2 SMNVEV (reference sequence). Between the trimmed V and J ends, which lost 7 bases and 1 base, there was a span of 10 bases. CDR3 length equals 13 residues. The CDR3 sequence is CASTSGGNTEAFF. The DNA for the CDR3 is TGTGCCAGCACCTCGGGGGGGAACACTGAAGCTTTCTTT.

Many counts were recorded for this clonotype. V gene TRBV7-2 combines with J gene TRBJ1-2; D ambiguous. Germline-derived CDR1 and CDR2 are SGHTA and FQGNSA. With 3 bases removed from V and 5 bases from J, the gap between germline ends came to 22 bases. The CDR3 is made up of 17 amino acids. CDR3 DNA sequence: TGTGCCAGCAGCTTCAACACTTATGCCAGGCCGGGTTATGGCTACACCTTC. Amino acids: CASSFNTYARPGYGYTF.

This clonotype turned up a few times. The CDR3 sequence: CASSLVLDAYNEQFF. Written as DNA, the CDR3 is TGTGCCAGCAGCTTAGTTCTAGATGCCTACAATGAGCAGTTCTTC. This chain joins TRBV7-6 and TRBJ2-1; no clear D gene. Germline V gives CDR1 SGHVS, CDR2 FNYEAQ. Between the trimmed V and J ends, which lost 1 base and 2 bases, there was a span of 9 bases. This CDR3 contains 15 residues.

V and J are TRBV6-6 and TRBJ2-7; 7 nucleotides agree with TRBD2. Trimming at V came to 4 bases and at J to 6 bases, leaving 15 bases not matched to a gene. The germline V gene encodes CDR1 MNHNY and CDR2 SVGAGI (reference sequence). This CDR3 has 16 amino acids. In nucleotides, the CDR3 is TGTGCCAGCAGTTTCCGGGGGGTGGGAGGGCCGGTCGAGCAGTACTTC. Translation gives CASSFRGVGGPVEQYF.

This clonotype was counted between two and nine times. This chain links TRBV6-1 with TRBJ1-2; TRBD1 might be the D (5 bases). Trimming cost V 6 bases and J 9 bases, with 17 bases left between them. This CDR3 is 13 amino acids long. Germline V CDR1 and CDR2: MNHNS, SASEGT. In nucleotides, the CDR3 is TGTGCCAGCAGGACCGGGACCCAGAAACGCTACACCTTC. Translation: CASRTGTQKRYTF.

The chain carries TRBV20-1 and TRBJ2-2; 9 bases line up with TRBD2. This CDR3 has 16 amino acids. V lost 1 base, J lost 7 bases, and 10 bases stayed unmatched. Looked up from germline, CDR1 is DFQATT and CDR2 is SNEGSKA (reference sequence). Here the CDR3 DNA reads TGCAGTGCTAGAGCAGCCAGCGGGGGGTCTTACGGGGAGCTGTTTTTT. It translates to CSARAASGGSYGELFF.

Points on this clonotype: This may come from a read error, since a much larger clone is one base off. This chain connects TRBV6-8 to TRBJ1-2; D uncertain. The CDR3 totals 12 residues. CDR1 and CDR2 from the germline V gene are MNHGY and SAAAGT. With 5 bases removed from V and 1 base from J, the gap between germline ends came to 5 bases. The CDR3 protein is CASSVLNYGYTF. The CDR3 nucleotides are TGTGCCAGCAGTGTCCTTAACTATGGCTACACCTTC.

V is TRBV5-6 and J is TRBJ1-5; maybe TRBD1 (6 bases). V lost 1 base and J lost 6, with 17 bases in between. The CDR3 has 16 residues. From germline, CDR1 is SGHDT and CDR2 YYEEEE. CDR3 DNA: TGTGCCAGCAGCTTGCAGTTCAGGGGCGGGGTTCAGCCCCAGCATTTT. Amino acids: CASSLQFRGGVQPQHF. Filled out from reference TRBV5-6 and TRBJ1-5, the complete variable domain reads DAGVTQSPTHLIKTRGQQVTLRCSPKSGHDTVSWYQQALGQGPQFIFQYYEEEERQRGNFPDRFSGHQFPNYSSELNVNALLLGDSALYLCASSLQFRGGVQPQHFGDGTRLSIL.

The chain is built from TRBV12-3 or TRBV12-4 and TRBJ1-2, with D unclear. V was pared by 6 bases and J by 8 bases, with 10 bases between. CDR3 size: 11 residues. The CDR3 loop is CASRSPGGYTF. CDR3 sequence (DNA): TGTGCCAGCAGGTCTCCCGGGGGCTACACCTTC.

V is TRBV2 and J is TRBJ2-6; 7 bases align to TRBD1. CDR1 SNHLY and CDR2 FYNNEI come from the germline V gene. V dropped 3 bases and J dropped 1; count of bases not matched to a gene: 6. This CDR3 region has 17 residues. The CDR3 spells CASSDKGARSGANVLTF. CDR3 in DNA: TGTGCCAGCAGTGATAAGGGGGCGCGTTCTGGGGCCAACGTCCTGACTTTC.

The rearrangement joins TRBV7-6 to TRBJ2-3; 12 nucleotides line up with TRBD2. The V gene's germline CDR1 is SGHVS and CDR2 FNYEAQ. With V trimmed by 1 base and J by 1 base, 9 bases remained unmatched. The CDR3 extends over 19 amino acids. The CDR3 nucleotides read TGTGCCAGCAGCTTAGGAAGGACTAGCGGGGCTATGGGCACAGATACGCAGTATTTT. Translating it yields CASSLGRTSGAMGTDTQYF.

This chain connects TRBV7-2 to TRBJ2-7; D tentatively reads TRBD1 or TRBD2 (5 bases each). The CDR3 sequence is 13 residues long. The V gene's germline CDR1 is SGHTA and CDR2 FQGNSA. The V and J ends lost 3 bases and 5 bases respectively, with 11 bases between them. CDR3 region: CASSLTGPNEQYF. Written as DNA, the CDR3 is TGTGCCAGCAGCTTGACGGGGCCCAACGAGCAGTACTTC.

This clonotype was seen repeatedly, ten times or more. This chain uses TRBV7-2 with TRBJ2-3; 9 positions agree with TRBD2. J lost 5 bases, V lost 1 base, and 10 bases had no gene match. In germline, CDR1 is SGHTA, CDR2 FQGNSA. This CDR3 spans 17 amino acids. CDR3 region: CASSLGPWREGRDTQYF. CDR3 DNA sequence: TGTGCCAGCAGCTTAGGCCCCTGGCGGGAGGGCCGAGATACGCAGTATTTT.

This chain uses TRBV6-1 with TRBJ1-2, with D unresolved. Per the germline V gene, CDR1 is MNHNS and CDR2 is SASEGT. CDR3 length: 12 residues. Trimming stripped 6 bases from V and 2 bases from J, with 7 bases between. The CDR3 bases are TGTGCCAGCAGACAGCTAAACTATGGCTACACCTTC. Its protein product is CASRQLNYGYTF.

V gene TRBV5-1 combines with J gene TRBJ1-2; perhaps TRBD1 as D (6 bases). In germline, CDR1 is SGHRS, CDR2 YFSETQ. Trimming took 3 bases from V and 4 from J, leaving 16 bases between them. CDR3 length: 15 amino acids. The CDR3 loop reads CASSSTGIRSYGYTF. The DNA of the CDR3 is TGCGCCAGCAGCTCAACAGGGATTCGGAGCTATGGCTACACCTTC.

This clonotype was picked up many times. The chain is built from TRBV7-9 and TRBJ2-7; D might be TRBD1 or TRBD2, each matching 10 bases. Trimming removed 4 bases at V and 1 base at J, with 17 bases between. Germline CDR1 reads SEHNR; CDR2 reads FQNEAQ (reference sequence). The CDR3 runs 16 residues. The CDR3 coding sequence is TGTGCCAGCAGCTCACTAGCGGGACAGGGGTCCTACGAGCAGTACTTC. Translation gives CASSSLAGQGSYEQYF.

The V call is TRBV19, the J call TRBJ2-5, with D uncertain. This CDR3 region has 11 residues. Per the germline V gene, CDR1 is LNHDA and CDR2 is SQIVND (reference sequence). Deletions cut 7 bases from V and 0 bases from J, with 3 bases between. The CDR3 bases are TGTGCCAGTATGTACCAAGAGACCCAGTACTTC. It encodes CASMYQETQYF.

As DNA, the CDR3 is TGTGCCAGCAGTTTAAGGGGACAGGGGGCAGGAGAGACCCAGTACTTC. Translated: CASSLRGQGAGETQYF. The chain joins TRBV12-3 or TRBV12-4 to TRBJ2-5; 12 nucleotides line up with TRBD1. This CDR3 is built from 16 residues. V gave up 2 bases and J gave up 4 bases; unmatched junction bases: 5.

The V gene is TRBV5-1, the J gene TRBJ1-4, with TRBD1 as a possible D gene (5 bases). Germline lookup yields CDR1 SGHRS and CDR2 YFSETQ. Trimming removed 4 bases at V and 8 bases at J, with 21 bases between. The CDR3 has 16 amino acids. Here the CDR3 reads CASSPGGVSRGEKLFF. For the CDR3, the DNA is TGCGCCAGCAGCCCCGGAGGGGTTTCCCGAGGCGAAAAACTGTTTTTT.